This paragraph covers one T cell receptor beta chain sequence. Its matching antigen is unknown. The sample's treatment: approximately 18 received Ad26.COV2.S at low or high dose, single or two shots; roughly 5 received placebo; per-sample allocation not given. Sampling took place 63 days after the first vaccine or placebo injection. This specimen belongs to a study of Ad26.COV2.S vaccination and SARS-CoV-2 variants. The wider study: Once, or twice with 56 days between doses, Ad26.COV2.S was given intramuscularly. Overall study results and limits: Responses of T cells in total may have been underestimated by the TCR breadth and depth analyses.

Assay: immunoSEQ multiplex PCR; the TCRdb copy retains only in-frame clones and omits some. The top ten hold 1.5% to 2% of the sample, which has about 460,000 clones, roughly nine tenths seen once. CDR3 length: 13 residues. Germline CDR1 reads LNHDA; CDR2 reads SQIVND (reference sequence). V gave up 10 bases and J gave up 6 bases; unmatched junction bases: 9. The material was peripheral blood, obtained in a trial of Ad26.COV2.S vaccine versus placebo. This sequence was found in a person aged 18-60 years who received the Ad26.COV2.S COVID-19 vaccine or a placebo. The chain carries TRBV19 and TRBJ2-3, with 8 bases aligning to TRBD2. CDR3 in DNA: TGTGCCACCAGCAGCGGGGGCTCGGATACGCAGTATTTT. Protein: CATSSGGSDTQYF.